This T cell receptor (beta chain) stems from a study of T cell responses to AZD1222 COVID-19 vaccine. The method was immunoSEQ multiplex PCR; TCRdb's version includes in-frame clones alone and lacks a portion of them. The repertoire consists of 70,000 to 95,000 clones, with about 86% occurring once and the leading ten covering roughly 6%. Worth noting for this clone: Its antigen is currently unknown.

Study observations and caveats: The span of vaccine-associated CD4 TCRs extended across spike, with dominance at 160-218 and 743-854.

The CDR3 is made up of 14 amino acids. Trimming took off 4 bases at V and 4 bases at J, with 13 bases between the two ends. The V gene's germline CDR1 is LNHDA and CDR2 SQIVND (reference sequence). The sequencing here drew on peripheral blood, taken 28 days after the second AZD1222 dose. This sequence joins TRBV19 and TRBJ2-5; D remains ambiguous. This clonotype was obtained from an adult who received the AZD1222 COVID-19 vaccine. CDR3 protein: CASSTNGPGETQYF. CDR3 in DNA: TGTGCCAGTAGTACCAACGGACCGGGAGAGACCCAGTACTTC. Together with reference TRBV19 and TRBJ2-5, the CDR3 gives the full variable domain: DGGITQSPKYLFRKEGQNVTLSCEQNLNHDAMYWYRQDPGQGLRLIYYSQIVNDFQKGDIAEGYSVSREKKESFPLTVTSAQKNPTAFYLCASSTNGPGETQYFGPGTRLLVL.